Following are 30 T cell receptor beta chains from one sample sequenced in a study of T cells in localized non-small cell lung cancer (dated by TCRdb to about 2020). Receptor amplification or capture employed the immunoSEQ multiplex PCR assay. Not all clones reach the TCRdb copy of this immuneACCESS table, which keeps in-frame sequences only. Checked studies attribute under half of the gap to unresolved V genes and leave the rest unexplained. This sample comprises 20,000 to 25,000 clones, about 89% of them detected only once. The top ten clones comprise about 12% of the sample. The sample was PBMCs, taken before any cancer treatment. The receptor source for this set is a man aged 35 to 69 with stage II squamous cell lung carcinoma.

The chain is built from TRBV30 and TRBJ1-5, with 8 positions matching TRBD1. V was clipped by 0 bases and J by 6 bases; unmatched bases: 10. The CDR3 is 16 residues long. The germline gives CDR1 GTSNPN, CDR2 SVGIG (reference sequence). In nucleotides, the CDR3 is TGTGCCTGGAGTGTCCTCGGACAGGGTTTCGGTCAGCCCCAGCATTTT. Protein product: CAWSVLGQGFGQPQHF.

V and J are TRBV4-2 and TRBJ2-1; D ambiguous. This CDR3 is 14 amino acids long. The germline V and J ends were trimmed by 4 bases and 7 bases, with 14 bases remaining between them. The germline CDR1 and CDR2 sequences are LGHNA and YNFKEQ. The CDR3 region has the DNA TGTGCCAGCAGCCCAGCAGATTCGAGGAATGAGCAGTTCTTC. It specifies CASSPADSRNEQFF.

CDR3: CASSPRLAGGGELFF. CDR3 sequence (DNA): TGTGCCAGCAGCCCCCGGCTAGCGGGAGGCGGGGAGCTGTTTTTT. The V gene is TRBV6-5, the J gene TRBJ2-2; TRBD2 matches 11 bases. The V and J ends lost 6 bases and 7 bases, in that order; junction bases with no gene match: 7. The CDR3 contains 15 residues. CDR1 is MNHEY, CDR2 SVGAGI, per germline.

This sequence joins TRBV7-9 and TRBJ2-3, with D uncertain. V was shortened by 1 base and J by 4 bases, with 12 bases between the two germline ends. The CDR3 is made up of 15 amino acids. Germline loops: CDR1 SEHNR, CDR2 FQNEAQ (reference sequence). The CDR3 loop is CASSLVSLQSDTQYF. DNA of the CDR3: TGTGCCAGCAGCTTAGTCTCTTTACAGTCAGATACGCAGTATTTT.

The rearrangement joins TRBV27 to TRBJ1-2, with TRBD1 as a possible D gene (5 bases). The V gene's germline CDR1 is MNHEY and CDR2 SMNVEV (reference sequence). CDR3 length equals 14 residues. The germline V and J ends were trimmed by 3 bases and 7 bases, with 15 bases remaining between them. In DNA form, the CDR3 reads TGTGCCAGCAGTTTTATACAGCCCCAGGGTGGCTACACCTTC. Translating gives CASSFIQPQGGYTF.

V and J are TRBV21-1 and TRBJ2-1; the table's D call, TRBD2, was not checked against the DNA. TRBV21-1 is a pseudogene segment. This CDR3 spans 16 amino acids. The CDR3 nucleotides read TGTGCCAGCAGCAAAGGAGGAGGAGAGGACGGGAATGAGCAGTTCTTC. This codes for CASSKGGGEDGNEQFF.

The genes are TRBV7-9 and TRBJ1-2; D is perhaps TRBD1 (5 bases). V was pared by 5 bases and J by 2 bases, with 21 bases between. Germline CDR1 reads SEHNR; CDR2 reads FQNEAQ (reference sequence). The CDR3 contains 17 residues. The CDR3 sequence: CASSPPLGAHWNYGYTF. DNA of the CDR3: TGTGCCAGCAGCCCGCCCCTTGGGGCGCATTGGAACTATGGCTACACCTTC. The complete variable domain, with remaining parts taken from reference TRBV7-9 and TRBJ1-2, reads DTGVSQNPRHKITKRGQNVTFRCDPISEHNRLYWYRQTLGQGPEFLTYFQNEAQLEKSRLLSDRFSAERPKGSFSTLEIQRTEQGDSAMYLCASSPPLGAHWNYGYTFGSGTRLTVV.

This clone was seen only once. The rearrangement joins TRBV7-2 to TRBJ2-1; D is possibly TRBD1 (6 bases). Germline V lookup: CDR1 SGHTA, CDR2 FQGNSA. The CDR3 length is 13 residues. Trimming shortened V by 4 bases and J by 15 bases, and 19 bases separated the two germline ends. The CDR3 loop reads CASSSLRGRGGFF. The CDR3 nucleotides read TGTGCCAGCAGCTCGTTACGGGGTCGAGGGGGGTTCTTC. Drawing the rest from reference TRBV7-2 and TRBJ2-1, the complete variable domain is GAGVSQSPSNKVTEKGKDVELRCDPISGHTALYWYRQSLGQGLEFLIYFQGNSAPDKSGLPSDRFSAERTGGSVSTLTIQRTQQEDSAVYLCASSSLRGRGGFFGPGTRLTVL.

The chain has TRBV10-3 and TRBJ1-5, with D unresolved. Germline V gives CDR1 ENHRY, CDR2 SYGVKD. Trimming stripped 8 bases from V and 6 bases from J, with 14 bases between. The CDR3 is 13 amino acids. CDR3 nucleotide sequence: TGTGCCATCGGCGGCCGGGAGAGTCAGCCCCAGCATTTT. It translates to CAIGGRESQPQHF.

V gene TRBV10-3 combines with J gene TRBJ2-7; 10 bases align to TRBD2. The germline CDR1 and CDR2 sequences are ENHRY and SYGVKD. J gave up 2 bases and V 3 bases, and 1 base lay outside the gene matches. The CDR3 is 14 amino acids. The DNA for the CDR3 is TGTGCCATCAGTGAACTAGCGGGACCCTACGAGCAGTACTTC. The encoded protein is CAISELAGPYEQYF.

This chain links TRBV12-5 with TRBJ1-1; D is possibly TRBD1 (5 bases). Between the trimmed V and J ends, which lost 6 bases and 3 bases, there was a span of 17 bases. In germline, CDR1 is LGHNT, CDR2 FRNRAP. The CDR3 has 15 amino acids. The CDR3 is CASGIRQIAYTEAFF. Here the CDR3 DNA reads TGTGCTAGTGGGATCCGACAGATAGCATACACTGAAGCTTTCTTT.

The rearrangement links TRBV7-9 to TRBJ2-7; tentatively, D is TRBD1 (5 bases). The V gene's germline CDR1 is SEHNR and CDR2 FQNEAQ (reference sequence). Trimming cost V 1 base and J 6 bases, with 10 bases left between them. CDR3 length: 13 amino acids. CDR3 sequence reads: CASSLEGSVEQYF. The CDR3 coding sequence is TGTGCCAGCAGCTTAGAGGGGTCGGTCGAGCAGTACTTC. Full variable domain (rest looked up from reference TRBV7-9 and TRBJ2-7): DTGVSQNPRHKITKRGQNVTFRCDPISEHNRLYWYRQTLGQGPEFLTYFQNEAQLEKSRLLSDRFSAERPKGSFSTLEIQRTEQGDSAMYLCASSLEGSVEQYFGPGTRLTVT.

The V call is TRBV7-8, the J call TRBJ2-1; perhaps TRBD2 as D (5 bases). Germline lookup yields CDR1 SGHVS and CDR2 FQNEAQ. The CDR3 has 15 residues. V was shortened by 5 bases and J by 4 bases, with 15 bases between the two germline ends. CDR3 nucleotides: TGTGCCAGCAGCCCAGGACTGCATTTTTACAATGAGCAGTTCTTC. Its translation is CASSPGLHFYNEQFF.

Written as DNA, the CDR3 is TGCGCCAGCGGGGTCGGGACCGACGCAGATACGCAGTATTTT. Encoded protein: CASGVGTDADTQYF. The rearrangement joins TRBV5-1 to TRBJ2-3; D tentatively fits TRBD1 or TRBD2 (5 bases each). Germline CDR1 and CDR2: SGHRS and YFSETQ. V shed 7 bases and J shed 4 bases, with 16 bases lying between them. CDR3 length: 14 residues.

The V and J genes are TRBV10-1 and TRBJ2-7; 7 nucleotides match TRBD1. Germline V CDR1 and CDR2: WNHNN, SYGVQD (reference sequence). The junction had 8 bases not matched to a gene; V was cut back by 4 bases and J by 5 bases. The CDR3 has 14 amino acids. The CDR3 bases are TGCGCCAGCAGTGGGGACAGAGACCCCAACGAGCAGTACTTC. Its translation is CASSGDRDPNEQYF.

The genes are TRBV27 and TRBJ1-5; no definite D call. The V end lost 3 bases, the J end lost 5 bases, and 5 bases lay between the germline ends. The CDR3 extends over 12 amino acids. The germline CDR1 and CDR2 sequences are MNHEY and SMNVEV (reference sequence). This CDR3 is CASSFLYQPQHF. The CDR3, as DNA: TGTGCCAGCAGTTTTCTTTATCAGCCCCAGCATTTT.

This clone appeared a few times. The genes are TRBV6-1 and TRBJ1-1, with unresolved D. The CDR3 runs 12 residues. Trimming took 6 bases from V and 0 from J, leaving 5 bases between them. Germline loops: CDR1 MNHNS, CDR2 SASEGT. CDR3 region: CASRRVNTEAFF. CDR3 in DNA: TGTGCCAGCAGAAGGGTGAACACTGAAGCTTTCTTT.

The chain couples TRBV27 to TRBJ1-2; D might be TRBD1 (5 bases). The germline V gene encodes CDR1 MNHEY and CDR2 SMNVEV (reference sequence). V was trimmed by 0 bases and J by 4 bases, leaving 9 bases between them. This CDR3 has 14 amino acids. The CDR3 loop is CASSLSSGGYGYTF. The CDR3 DNA is TGTGCCAGCAGTTTATCGTCGGGGGGCTATGGCTACACCTTC.

The chain joins TRBV7-9 to TRBJ1-1; D is unclear. The V gene lost 8 bases and the J gene lost 0 bases, with 16 bases spanning the gap. The CDR3 length is 15 residues. Germline lookup yields CDR1 SEHNR and CDR2 FQNEAQ (reference sequence). The CDR3 loop reads CASASEALMNTEAFF. The CDR3 nucleotides read TGTGCCAGCGCAAGCGAGGCCCTCATGAACACTGAAGCTTTCTTT.

The genes are TRBV6-6 and TRBJ1-2, with D unclear. Germline values: CDR1 MNHNY, CDR2 SVGAGI (reference sequence). This CDR3 has 15 residues. V was trimmed by 0 bases and J by 8 bases, leaving 16 bases between them. This CDR3 is CASSYSRTPFGGYTF. The CDR3 DNA follows: TGTGCCAGCAGTTACTCGAGGACCCCTTTCGGGGGCTACACCTTC.

V and J are TRBV5-1 and TRBJ2-2; no firm D call. CDR1 and CDR2 from the germline V gene are SGHRS and YFSETQ. CDR3 length: 15 amino acids. V lost 4 bases, J lost 2 bases, and 12 bases lay in between. The CDR3 coding sequence is TGCGCCAGCAGCCCCACCCTAGACAACACCGGGGAGCTGTTTTTT. The encoded protein is CASSPTLDNTGELFF. The full variable domain, in which reference TRBV5-1 and TRBJ2-2 provide the parts outside the CDR3, is KAGVTQTPRYLIKTRGQQVTLSCSPISGHRSVSWYQQTPGQGLQFLFEYFSETQRNKGNFPGRFSGRQFSNSRSEMNVSTLELGDSALYLCASSPTLDNTGELFFGEGSRLTVL.

This clone was picked up a small number of times. This chain joins TRBV18 and TRBJ1-5, with D perhaps TRBD1 (5 bases). V was pared by 3 bases and J by 3 bases, with 9 bases between. The germline CDR1 and CDR2 sequences are KGHSH and LQKENI. The length of the CDR3 is 14 residues. CDR3 protein: CASSPGQINQPQHF. The CDR3 coding sequence is TGTGCCAGCTCACCCGGACAAATCAATCAGCCCCAGCATTTT.

The chain couples TRBV25-1 to TRBJ1-2; tentatively, D is TRBD1 (6 bases). Trimming left V 6 bases short and J 6 bases short, with 11 bases between. CDR1 MGHDK and CDR2 SYGVNS come from the germline V gene. The CDR3 sequence is 12 residues long. The CDR3 DNA is TGTGCCAGCAGCCTAAACAGGGATGGCTACACCTTC. It is translated as CASSLNRDGYTF.

This rearrangement joins TRBV7-9 to TRBJ2-7; D not resolved. There are 13 residues in the CDR3. The germline V and J ends were trimmed by 3 bases and 5 bases, with 11 bases remaining between them. In germline, CDR1 is SEHNR, CDR2 FQNEAQ (reference sequence). The CDR3 reads CASSFRTGDEQYF. In DNA form, the CDR3 reads TGTGCCAGCAGCTTTAGGACCGGCGACGAGCAGTACTTC.

V usage is TRBV2 and J usage is TRBJ2-7; tentatively, D is TRBD1 or TRBD2 (5 bases each). The germline V and J ends were trimmed by 7 bases and 3 bases, with 16 bases remaining between them. The CDR3 is 14 amino acids. The germline V gene has CDR1 SNHLY and CDR2 FYNNEI. CDR3: CASKFGGDSYEQYF. The CDR3 bases are TGTGCCAGCAAGTTTGGGGGAGACAGCTACGAGCAGTACTTC.

This clone appeared a single time. The chain uses TRBV2 and TRBJ2-7; D is ambiguous. Trimming took 1 base from V and 0 from J, leaving 1 base between them. CDR1 and CDR2 (germline): SNHLY, FYNNEI. This CDR3 comprises 12 residues. The CDR3 DNA reads TGTGCCAGCAGTGAAGGCTCCTACGAGCAGTACTTC. It translates to CASSEGSYEQYF.

This chain uses TRBV30 with TRBJ2-7; TRBD1 might be the D (5 bases). The CDR3 contains 14 residues. Trimming pared 2 bases from V and 2 bases from J, leaving 13 bases between. From germline, CDR1 is GTSNPN and CDR2 SVGIG (reference sequence). The CDR3 loop reads CAWSIGHPTYEQYF. The DNA of the CDR3 is TGTGCCTGGAGTATCGGACACCCGACCTACGAGCAGTACTTC.

This sequence joins TRBV6-6 and TRBJ2-1; no definite D call. From germline, CDR1 is MNHNY and CDR2 SVGAGI (reference sequence). CDR3 length: 13 amino acids. CDR3 DNA: TGTGCAGTTTCCCGAGACTCCTACAATGAGCAGTTCTTC. It specifies CAVSRDSYNEQFF.

V gene TRBV11-2 combines with J gene TRBJ2-2, with a possible D match to TRBD1 (7 bases). Germline loops: CDR1 SGHAT, CDR2 FQNNGV. The CDR3 has 16 amino acids. The ends were cut back, 1 base at V and 5 bases at J, with 14 bases in the middle. CDR3 loop: CASSLAEGARTGELFF. As DNA, the CDR3 is TGTGCCAGCAGCTTAGCGGAGGGGGCTCGAACCGGGGAGCTGTTTTTT.

The chain has TRBV4-2 and TRBJ2-7; D is undetermined. This CDR3 is built from 16 residues. V lost 1 base to trimming and J lost 0 bases, with 13 bases between them. Germline V gives CDR1 LGHNA, CDR2 YNFKEQ. The CDR3 bases are TGTGCCAGCAGCCAAGGGGTATCCCCCAGCTCCTACGAGCAGTACTTC. This translates into CASSQGVSPSSYEQYF.